This paragraph reports one T cell receptor beta chain. The antigen is not known. The entry originates in a study of T cell responses to AZD1222 COVID-19 vaccine. Overall study results and limits: Across spike, vaccine-associated CD4 TCRs were found, dominant at 160-218 and 743-854.

Sequencing used immunoSEQ multiplex PCR; TCRdb keeps in-frame clones, though not all of them. The sample consists of about 180,000 clones, 92% of them appearing once. V trimming: 4 bases; J trimming: 6 bases; junction bases outside the gene matches: 2. The CDR3 spans 12 residues. Germline-derived CDR1 and CDR2 are SGHTA and FQGTGA. The source is an adult who received the AZD1222 COVID-19 vaccine. Sample: peripheral blood, taken 28 days after the second AZD1222 dose. The chain links TRBV7-3 to TRBJ2-7, with TRBD2 identical over 8 bases. The CDR3 DNA follows: TGTGCCAGCAGCTCGGGGGGGCTCGAGCAGTACTTC. Protein sequence: CASSSGGLEQYF.